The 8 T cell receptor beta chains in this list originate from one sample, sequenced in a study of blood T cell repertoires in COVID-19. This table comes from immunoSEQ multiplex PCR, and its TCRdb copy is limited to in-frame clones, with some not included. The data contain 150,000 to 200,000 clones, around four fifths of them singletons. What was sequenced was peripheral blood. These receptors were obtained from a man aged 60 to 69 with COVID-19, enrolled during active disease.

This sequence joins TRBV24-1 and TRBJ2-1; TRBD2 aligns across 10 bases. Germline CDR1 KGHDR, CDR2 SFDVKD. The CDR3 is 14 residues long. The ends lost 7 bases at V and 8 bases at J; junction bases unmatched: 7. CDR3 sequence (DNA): TGTGCCACCAGAGCGGGAGGGCTGGTGGATGAGCAGTTCTTC. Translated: CATRAGGLVDEQFF.

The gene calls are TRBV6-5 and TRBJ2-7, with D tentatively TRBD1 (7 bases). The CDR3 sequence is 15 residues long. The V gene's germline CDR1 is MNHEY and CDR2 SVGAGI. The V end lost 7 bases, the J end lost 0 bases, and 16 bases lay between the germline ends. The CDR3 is CASKEGAPSSYEQYF. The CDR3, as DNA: TGTGCCAGCAAGGAGGGGGCCCCGAGCTCCTACGAGCAGTACTTC.

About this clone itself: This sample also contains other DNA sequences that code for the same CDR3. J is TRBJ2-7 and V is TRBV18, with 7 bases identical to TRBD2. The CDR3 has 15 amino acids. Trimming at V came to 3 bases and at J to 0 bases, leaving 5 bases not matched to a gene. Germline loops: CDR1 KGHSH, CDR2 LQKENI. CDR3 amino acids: CASSPGGSLSYEQYF. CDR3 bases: TGTGCCAGCTCACCGGGAGGGAGCCTCTCCTACGAGCAGTACTTC.

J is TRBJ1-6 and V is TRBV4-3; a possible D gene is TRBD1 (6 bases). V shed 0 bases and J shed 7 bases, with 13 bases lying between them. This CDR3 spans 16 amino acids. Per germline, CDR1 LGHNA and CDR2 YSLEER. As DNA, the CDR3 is TGCGCCAGCAGCCAAGAAGCGGGACACCAAAATTCACCCCTCCACTTT. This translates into CASSQEAGHQNSPLHF.

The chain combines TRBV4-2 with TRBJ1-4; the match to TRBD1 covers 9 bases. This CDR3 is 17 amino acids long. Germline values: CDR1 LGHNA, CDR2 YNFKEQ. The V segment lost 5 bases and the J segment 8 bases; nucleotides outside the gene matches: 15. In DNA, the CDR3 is TGTGCCAGCAGCTCGCGGTCTCCGGGACAGGGAGGAGAAAAACTGTTTTTT. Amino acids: CASSSRSPGQGGEKLFF.

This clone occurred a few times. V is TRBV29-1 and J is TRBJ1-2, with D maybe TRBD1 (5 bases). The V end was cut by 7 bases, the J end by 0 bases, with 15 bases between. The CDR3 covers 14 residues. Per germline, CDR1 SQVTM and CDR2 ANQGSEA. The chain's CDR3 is CSASNWGANYGYTF. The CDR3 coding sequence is TGCAGCGCCTCCAATTGGGGGGCTAACTATGGCTACACCTTC.

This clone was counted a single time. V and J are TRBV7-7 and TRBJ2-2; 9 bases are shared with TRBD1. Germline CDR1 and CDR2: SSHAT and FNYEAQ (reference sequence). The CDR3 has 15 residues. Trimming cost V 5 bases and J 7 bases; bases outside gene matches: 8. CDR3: CASSPEQGAGGELFF. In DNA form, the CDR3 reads TGTGCCAGCAGCCCCGAACAGGGGGCCGGCGGGGAGCTGTTTTTT.

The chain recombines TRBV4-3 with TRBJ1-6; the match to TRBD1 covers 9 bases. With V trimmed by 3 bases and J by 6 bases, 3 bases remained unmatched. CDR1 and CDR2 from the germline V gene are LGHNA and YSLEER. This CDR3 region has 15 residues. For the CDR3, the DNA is TGCGCCAGCAGCCACCCGGACAGGGGTAATTCACCCCTCCACTTT. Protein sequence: CASSHPDRGNSPLHF.